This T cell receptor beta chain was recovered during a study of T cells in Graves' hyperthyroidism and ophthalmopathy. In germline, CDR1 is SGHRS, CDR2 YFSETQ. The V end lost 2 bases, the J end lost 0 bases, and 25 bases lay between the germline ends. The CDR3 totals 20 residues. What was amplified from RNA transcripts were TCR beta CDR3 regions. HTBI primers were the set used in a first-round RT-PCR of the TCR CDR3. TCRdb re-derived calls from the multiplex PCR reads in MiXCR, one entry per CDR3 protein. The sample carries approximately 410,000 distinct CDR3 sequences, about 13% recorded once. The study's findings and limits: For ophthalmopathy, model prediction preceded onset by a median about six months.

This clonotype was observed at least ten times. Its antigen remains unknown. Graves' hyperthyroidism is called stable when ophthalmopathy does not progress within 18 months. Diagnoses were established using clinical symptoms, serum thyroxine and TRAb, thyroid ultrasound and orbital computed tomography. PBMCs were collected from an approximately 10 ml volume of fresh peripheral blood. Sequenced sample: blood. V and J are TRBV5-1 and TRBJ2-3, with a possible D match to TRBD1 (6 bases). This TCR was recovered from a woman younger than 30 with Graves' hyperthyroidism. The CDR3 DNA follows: TGCGCCAGCAGCTTAAGGGGACATAGGATAGAGGCTGCTAGCACAGATACGCAGTATTTT. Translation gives CASSLRGHRIEAASTDTQYF.